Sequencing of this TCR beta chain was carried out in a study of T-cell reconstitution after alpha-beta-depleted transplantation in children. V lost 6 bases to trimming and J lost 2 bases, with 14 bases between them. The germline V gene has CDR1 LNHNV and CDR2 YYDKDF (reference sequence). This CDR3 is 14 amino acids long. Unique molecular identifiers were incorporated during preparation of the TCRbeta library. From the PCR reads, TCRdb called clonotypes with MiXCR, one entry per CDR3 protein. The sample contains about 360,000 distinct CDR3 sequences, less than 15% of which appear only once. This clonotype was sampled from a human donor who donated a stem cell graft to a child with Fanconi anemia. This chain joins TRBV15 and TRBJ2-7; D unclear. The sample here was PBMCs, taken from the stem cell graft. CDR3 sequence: CATRSPSRPYEQYF. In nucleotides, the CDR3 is TGTGCCACCAGGAGCCCCTCCCGACCCTACGAGCAGTACTTC.